The 27 T cell receptor beta chains below were found in one sample sequenced in a study of CD8+ T cells in alopecia areata. Treatment indicated: oral pan-JAK inhibitor, 5-10 mg twice daily. RNA extraction was followed by reverse transcription into cDNA, which acted as the sequencing template. Assay: immunoSEQ multiplex PCR; the TCRdb copy retains only in-frame clones and omits some. The sample has 200,000 to 250,000 clones, roughly three fifths seen once. Sequenced material: CD4+ T cells sorted from blood, taken between weeks 44 and 45, from a patient treated with tofacitinib. The origin of the receptors is a human donor with alopecia areata.

V is TRBV7-2 and J is TRBJ1-5; D is uncertain. The V gene lost 8 bases and the J gene lost 0 bases, with 8 bases spanning the gap. The CDR3 runs 13 residues. The germline V gene encodes CDR1 SGHTA and CDR2 FQGNSA. Here the CDR3 DNA reads TGTGCCAGCGGACGTTCTAGCAATCAGCCCCAGCATTTT. This codes for CASGRSSNQPQHF.

This rearrangement joins TRBV25-1 to TRBJ2-1, with D unresolved. The length of the CDR3 is 14 residues. V was clipped by 2 bases and J by 1 base, with 6 bases between them. Germline V gene sequence: CDR1 MGHDK, CDR2 SYGVNS. CDR3 in amino acids: CASSEQLSYNEQFF. CDR3 bases: TGTGCCAGCAGTGAACAGTTGTCCTACAATGAGCAGTTCTTC.

The gene calls are TRBV29-1 and TRBJ1-2; 7 positions agree with TRBD1. Per the germline V gene, CDR1 is SQVTM and CDR2 is ANQGSEA. There are 13 residues in the CDR3. V shed 7 bases and J 3 bases; nucleotides not matched to a gene: 8. CDR3 residues: CSAPTGRDYGYTF. The CDR3 region has the DNA TGCAGCGCTCCGACAGGGAGAGACTATGGCTACACCTTC.

The sample holds one count of this clone. The V gene is TRBV5-1, the J gene TRBJ2-7, with a weak D call TRBD2 (5 bases). The germline CDR1 and CDR2 sequences are SGHRS and YFSETQ. V lost 4 bases to trimming and J lost 3 bases, with 8 bases between them. There are 12 residues in the CDR3. In DNA form, the CDR3 reads TGCGCCAGCAGCCTCGACTACTACGAGCAGTACTTC. Its translation is CASSLDYYEQYF. Together with reference TRBV5-1 and TRBJ2-7, the CDR3 gives the full variable domain: KAGVTQTPRYLIKTRGQQVTLSCSPISGHRSVSWYQQTPGQGLQFLFEYFSETQRNKGNFPGRFSGRQFSNSRSEMNVSTLELGDSALYLCASSLDYYEQYFGPGTRLTVT.

The chain is built from TRBV29-1 and TRBJ2-7, with TRBD1 identical over 8 bases. Trimming at V came to 7 bases and at J to 3 bases, leaving 8 bases not matched to a gene. CDR1 is SQVTM and CDR2 is ANQGSEA in the germline V gene. The CDR3 runs 13 residues. CDR3 loop: CSAGQGPFYEQYF. The CDR3 DNA follows: TGCAGCGCCGGACAGGGTCCTTTCTACGAGCAGTACTTC.

The rearrangement links TRBV29-1 to TRBJ2-3; the match to TRBD2 covers 9 bases. The CDR3 covers 14 residues. V shed 7 bases, J shed 5 bases, and the junction held 10 bases outside the gene matches. Looked up from germline, CDR1 is SQVTM and CDR2 is ANQGSEA. CDR3 bases: TGCAGCGGACGTGGCGGGGGGGCTATAGATACGCAGTATTTT. Amino acid sequence: CSGRGGGAIDTQYF.

This chain uses TRBV7-2 with TRBJ1-5, with D perhaps matching TRBD1 (6 bases). The germline V gene encodes CDR1 SGHTA and CDR2 FQGNSA. V lost 5 bases and J lost 1, with 12 bases in between. CDR3 size: 15 residues. CDR3 residues: CASSKQGGSNQPQHF. The CDR3 coding sequence is TGTGCCAGCAGCAAACAGGGAGGGAGCAATCAGCCCCAGCATTTT.

This rearrangement joins TRBV4-3 to TRBJ1-2; D gene unclear. The germline gives CDR1 LGHNA, CDR2 YSLEER. This CDR3 contains 11 residues. The ends were cut back, 8 bases at V and 5 bases at J, with 9 bases in the middle. CDR3 nucleotides: TGCGCCAGCTTCAGTGGTTATGGCTACACCTTC. It yields the protein CASFSGYGYTF.

This chain uses TRBV30 with TRBJ1-1, with a tentative D call TRBD1 (5 bases). The CDR3 is 15 amino acids. Trimming took 0 bases from V and 0 from J, leaving 11 bases between them. Germline CDR1 GTSNPN, CDR2 SVGIG (reference sequence). CDR3 DNA sequence: TGTGCCTGGAGTGTACGGGGGAAAATGAACACTGAAGCTTTCTTT. Amino acid sequence: CAWSVRGKMNTEAFF.

V and J are TRBV28 and TRBJ1-2, with D unclear. Trimming removed 3 bases at V and 1 base at J, with 6 bases between. Per the germline V gene, CDR1 is MDHEN and CDR2 is SYDVKM. There are 13 residues in the CDR3. CDR3 sequence reads: CASSLHSNYGYTF. The CDR3 DNA follows: TGTGCCAGCAGTTTGCACAGTAACTATGGCTACACCTTC.

This chain links TRBV30 with TRBJ2-2, with a possible D match to TRBD1 (6 bases). In germline, CDR1 is GTSNPN, CDR2 SVGIG (reference sequence). Trimming stripped 5 bases from V and 6 bases from J, with 16 bases between. The CDR3 length is 14 residues. In DNA form, the CDR3 reads TGTGCCTGGCGATCCTTCGGACAGTCCGGGGAGCTGTTTTTT. This encodes CAWRSFGQSGELFF.

The chain has TRBV9 and TRBJ2-3, with D uncertain. Deletions cut 5 bases from V and 3 bases from J, with 16 bases between. The CDR3 is 15 residues long. Per the germline V gene, CDR1 is SGDLS and CDR2 is YYNGEE. The DNA of the CDR3 is TGTGCCAGCAGTGCAGGCCTCCATGGAACAGATACGCAGTATTTT. Translated: CASSAGLHGTDTQYF.

A few counts support this clone. This CDR3 is CASSPDRDRGNGELFF. CDR3 sequence (DNA): TGCGCCAGCAGCCCCGACCGGGACAGAGGGAACGGGGAGCTGTTTTTT. The V and J genes are TRBV5-1 and TRBJ2-2, with 7 bases that match TRBD1. Germline values: CDR1 SGHRS, CDR2 YFSETQ. The CDR3 is 16 residues long. Unmatched junction bases numbered 13, after V lost 4 bases and J lost 7 bases. Combining the CDR3 with reference TRBV5-1 and TRBJ2-2 gives the whole variable domain KAGVTQTPRYLIKTRGQQVTLSCSPISGHRSVSWYQQTPGQGLQFLFEYFSETQRNKGNFPGRFSGRQFSNSRSEMNVSTLELGDSALYLCASSPDRDRGNGELFFGEGSRLTVL.

As concerns this clone: Other DNA sequences from this sample encode an identical CDR3 as well. The chain joins TRBV29-1 to TRBJ2-3; no clear D. The V and J ends lost 7 bases and 4 bases respectively, with 0 bases between them. The V gene's germline CDR1 is SQVTM and CDR2 ANQGSEA. The CDR3 is 8 residues long. CDR3 protein: CSADTQYF. The CDR3, as DNA: TGCAGCGCAGATACGCAGTATTTT.

This clone is a singleton in its sample. V is TRBV2 and J is TRBJ2-7; D may be TRBD1 (5 bases). Germline V lookup: CDR1 SNHLY, CDR2 FYNNEI. Trimming left V 4 bases short and J 6 bases short, with 7 bases between. This CDR3 comprises 11 residues. The CDR3 spells CASSGRVEQYF. As DNA, the CDR3 is TGTGCCAGCAGTGGCAGGGTCGAGCAGTACTTC.

This rearrangement joins TRBV5-1 to TRBJ1-6, with D maybe TRBD1 (6 bases). V shed 4 bases and J shed 7 bases, with 18 bases lying between them. This CDR3 region has 16 residues. CDR1 and CDR2 from the germline V gene are SGHRS and YFSETQ. CDR3 amino acids: CASSQGAGERNSPLHF. Here the CDR3 DNA reads TGCGCCAGCAGCCAAGGAGCAGGGGAACGAAATTCACCCCTCCACTTT.

The chain is built from TRBV30 and TRBJ2-7, with D possibly being TRBD2 (5 bases). V shed 2 bases and J shed 7 bases, with 15 bases lying between them. The CDR3 contains 13 residues. The germline V gene encodes CDR1 GTSNPN and CDR2 SVGIG (reference sequence). The CDR3 reads CAWSRSRVREQYF. The CDR3 DNA sequence: TGTGCCTGGAGTAGGTCGCGGGTGAGAGAGCAGTACTTC. Based on the CDR3 plus reference TRBV30 and TRBJ2-7, the full variable domain is SQTIHQWPATLVQPVGSPLSLECTVEGTSNPNLYWYRQAAGRGLQLLFYSVGIGQISSEVPQNLSASRPQDRQFILSSKKLLLSDSGFYLCAWSRSRVREQYFGPGTRLTVT.

V gene TRBV11-1 combines with J gene TRBJ2-7, with D perhaps matching TRBD2 (6 bases). Germline assignment: CDR1 SGHAT and CDR2 FQDESV (reference sequence). This CDR3 has 15 amino acids. The ends were cut back, 2 bases at V and 2 bases at J, with 13 bases in the middle. CDR3 nucleotides: TGTGCCAGCAGCTTAATCGGGACTGATACCTACGAGCAGTACTTC. Its protein product is CASSLIGTDTYEQYF.

The V call is TRBV29-1, the J call TRBJ2-6; TRBD1 matches 9 bases. Germline assignment: CDR1 SQVTM and CDR2 ANQGSEA. The CDR3 is 17 residues long. V shed 5 bases, J shed 1 base, and the junction held 9 bases outside the gene matches. The chain's CDR3 is CSVQFRDRVSGANVLTF. In DNA, the CDR3 is TGCAGCGTTCAATTCCGGGACAGGGTGTCTGGGGCCAACGTCCTGACTTTC.

This clone was seen a few times. The chain employs TRBV11-2 and TRBJ2-2; a possible D gene is TRBD1 (6 bases). CDR1 and CDR2 from the germline V gene are SGHAT and FQNNGV. Trimming took 5 bases from V and 5 from J, leaving 12 bases between them. The CDR3 consists of 14 residues. Here the CDR3 DNA reads TGTGCCAGCAGCAAAATACAGGGAACCGGGGAGCTGTTTTTT. It translates to CASSKIQGTGELFF.

This clone was observed a few times. V gene TRBV11-2 combines with J gene TRBJ1-2, with D maybe TRBD1 (5 bases). Trimming stripped 4 bases from V and 8 bases from J, with 14 bases between. This CDR3 contains 13 residues. Germline-derived CDR1 and CDR2 are SGHAT and FQNNGV. CDR3 nucleotide sequence: TGTGCCAGCAGCTCATTTGCTGGGGGGGGCTACACCTTC. This encodes CASSSFAGGGYTF.

This clone was recorded a few times. This sequence joins TRBV15 and TRBJ2-2; 7 bases are shared with TRBD1. With V trimmed by 3 bases and J by 2 bases, 3 bases remained unmatched. The CDR3 sequence is 15 residues long. Germline assignment: CDR1 LNHNV and CDR2 YYDKDF (reference sequence). The CDR3 sequence is CATSSGTANTGELFF. The CDR3 DNA reads TGTGCCACCAGCAGCGGGACAGCTAACACCGGGGAGCTGTTTTTT.

This clone has a single count. V gene TRBV7-9 combines with J gene TRBJ2-2; TRBD2 matches 9 bases. V lost 3 bases, J lost 5 bases, and 4 bases stayed unmatched. The germline CDR1 and CDR2 sequences are SEHNR and FQNEAQ (reference sequence). The length of the CDR3 is 15 residues. CDR3 bases: TGTGCCAGCAGCTTGACTAGCGGAGGAACCGGGGAGCTGTTTTTT. This encodes CASSLTSGGTGELFF.

CDR3 sequence: CAISLAGGPLQYF. The DNA of the CDR3 is TGTGCCATCAGCCTAGCGGGGGGCCCTCTCCAGTATTTT. This chain connects TRBV10-3 to TRBJ2-3; TRBD2 agrees at 11 bases. V was clipped by 6 bases and J by 12 bases; unmatched bases: 8. There are 13 residues in the CDR3. Germline V gene data show CDR1 as ENHRY and CDR2 as SYGVKD.

This chain uses TRBV6-5 with TRBJ1-5; D not certain. CDR3 length: 15 amino acids. Germline loops: CDR1 MNHEY, CDR2 SVGAGI. V was cut by 0 bases and J by 4 bases, with 10 bases left in between. CDR3: CASSYSGSLNQPQHF. The CDR3 DNA is TGTGCCAGCAGTTACTCGGGTTCCCTTAATCAGCCCCAGCATTTT.

Comment on this clone: Within the sample, other DNA sequences also encode this same CDR3. The CDR3 coding sequence is TGCGCCAGCTCCCGCGACACCGATACGCAGTATTTT. This translates into CASSRDTDTQYF. The chain carries TRBV5-1 and TRBJ2-3; D is ambiguous. V dropped 7 bases and J dropped 6 bases, with 12 bases sitting between them. CDR1 is SGHRS, CDR2 YFSETQ, per germline. The CDR3 covers 12 residues.

The chain couples TRBV15 to TRBJ1-2; TRBD1 matches at 9 bases. This CDR3 comprises 15 residues. Losses at the gene ends were 5 bases for V and 4 bases for J; bases not matched to a gene: 8. The germline V gene encodes CDR1 LNHNV and CDR2 YYDKDF (reference sequence). CDR3 nucleotide sequence: TGTGCCACCAGCCGGGACAGGGTCTCTATCTATGGCTACACCTTC. As protein: CATSRDRVSIYGYTF.